The present T cell receptor (beta chain) was sequenced within a study of blood T cell repertoires in COVID-19. Overall study context: From the United States, Italy and Spain came samples of acute and convalescent COVID-19. PBMCs, B-cell-depleted T cells, or T cells provided the cDNA or gDNA that made up the material.

The protocol was immunoSEQ multiplex PCR, while the TCRdb copy is restricted to in-frame clones and leaves out a portion. The sample shows approximately 170,000 clones, 70% to 90% of them seen only once. This CDR3 has 12 amino acids. Germline V gives CDR1 SNHLY, CDR2 FYNNEI. Trimming shortened V by 6 bases and J by 7 bases, and 13 bases separated the two germline ends. The chain employs TRBV2 and TRBJ2-7; D remains ambiguous. This TCR derives from a young man who had recovered from COVID-19. Material for sequencing was peripheral blood. The CDR3 DNA follows: TGTGCCAGCAGGGCCCTACAGACAGAGCAGTACTTC. Its protein is CASRALQTEQYF.